The rows below give T cell receptor beta chains drawn from one sample of a study of glioma-infiltrating T cells after dendritic cell vaccination. The method was immunoSEQ multiplex PCR; TCRdb's version includes in-frame clones alone and lacks a portion of them. The sample consists of roughly 60,000 clones, about 89% of them appearing once. Source: blood, taken after dendritic cell vaccination. Receptors were obtained from a human donor with glioblastoma. Each CDR3 is given with its conserved first and last residue. Each record gives: clone size, J gene, D gene, V gene, CDR3 protein, CDR3 DNA. D genes are given only for firm matches. Clone size is given for some rows only: seen once, a few or many times, or a class if the clone is expanded.

clone_size: .
j_call: TRBJ2-2
d_call: .
v_call: TRBV2
cdr3_aa: CASSEQTNTGELFF
cdr3_nt: TGTGCCAGCAGTGAACAGACGAACACCGGGGAGCTGTTTTTT

clone_size: .
j_call: TRBJ1-2
d_call: TRBD1
v_call: TRBV4-2
cdr3_aa: CASSHQTGNYGYTF
cdr3_nt: TGTGCCAGCAGCCACCAGACAGGGAACTATGGCTACACCTTC

clone_size: .
j_call: TRBJ1-4
d_call: .
v_call: TRBV21-1
cdr3_aa: CASSKFGVTNEKLFF
cdr3_nt: TGTGCCAGCAGCAAATTCGGAGTTACTAATGAAAAACTGTTTTTT

clone_size: .
j_call: TRBJ1-3
d_call: .
v_call: TRBV6-6
cdr3_aa: CASTKIQGTSGNTIYF
cdr3_nt: TGTGCCAGCACCAAAATACAGGGAACCTCTGGAAACACCATATATTTT

clone_size: .
j_call: TRBJ1-4
d_call: .
v_call: TRBV18
cdr3_aa: CASSPPGVGYAEKLFF
cdr3_nt: TGTGCCAGCTCACCACCGGGCGTTGGATATGCCGAAAAACTGTTTTTT

clone_size: .
j_call: TRBJ1-2
d_call: .
v_call: TRBV11-2
cdr3_aa: CASSLSAGAIYGYTF
cdr3_nt: TGTGCCAGCAGCTTATCTGCGGGCGCCATCTATGGCTACACCTTC

clone_size: .
j_call: TRBJ2-3
d_call: .
v_call: TRBV6-1
cdr3_aa: CASSELTGRGTDTQYF
cdr3_nt: TGTGCCAGCAGTGAATTAACAGGGAGGGGCACAGATACGCAGTATTTT

clone_size: .
j_call: TRBJ2-7
d_call: TRBD2
v_call: TRBV6-5
cdr3_aa: CASSYLTSGLAEQYF
cdr3_nt: TGTGCCAGCAGTTACTTGACCTCGGGACTAGCCGAGCAGTACTTC

clone_size: .
j_call: TRBJ1-5
d_call: .
v_call: TRBV4-1
cdr3_aa: CASSQDEGVFNQPQHF
cdr3_nt: TGCGCCAGCAGCCAAGACGAGGGGGTTTTTAATCAGCCCCAGCATTTT

clone_size: .
j_call: TRBJ2-1
d_call: TRBD1
v_call: TRBV29-1
cdr3_aa: CSVESSVPGQGSIVLEQFF
cdr3_nt: TGCAGCGTTGAATCGTCCGTCCCGGGACAGGGGTCTATAGTTCTTGAGCAGTTCTTC

clone_size: .
j_call: TRBJ2-1
d_call: TRBD2
v_call: TRBV14
cdr3_aa: CASSQVTGGAYNEQFF
cdr3_nt: TGTGCCAGCAGCCAAGTCACGGGAGGAGCGTACAATGAGCAGTTCTTC

clone_size: .
j_call: TRBJ1-5
d_call: .
v_call: TRBV5-6
cdr3_aa: CASSFRFSSNQPQHF
cdr3_nt: TGTGCCAGCAGCTTCAGGTTCTCTAGCAATCAGCCCCAGCATTTT

clone_size: few
j_call: TRBJ2-7
d_call: TRBD1
v_call: TRBV7-9
cdr3_aa: CASSVVAGQGTYEQYF
cdr3_nt: TGTGCCAGCAGCGTAGTGGCGGGACAGGGAACCTACGAGCAGTACTTC

clone_size: .
j_call: TRBJ1-5
d_call: .
v_call: TRBV5-1
cdr3_aa: CASSLEGGFSNQPQHF
cdr3_nt: TGCGCCAGCAGCTTGGAAGGGGGTTTTAGCAATCAGCCCCAGCATTTT

clone_size: .
j_call: TRBJ2-7
d_call: TRBD1
v_call: TRBV6-5
cdr3_aa: CASSSDRPIYEQYF
cdr3_nt: TGTGCCAGCAGTTCGGACAGGCCAATCTACGAGCAGTACTTC

clone_size: .
j_call: TRBJ2-7
d_call: TRBD2
v_call: TRBV9
cdr3_aa: CASSVSPAGAYEQYF
cdr3_nt: TGTGCCAGCAGCGTATCGCCAGCGGGAGCCTACGAGCAGTACTTC

clone_size: .
j_call: TRBJ1-4
d_call: TRBD1
v_call: TRBV5-4
cdr3_aa: CASSSGGQGAQGEKLFF
cdr3_nt: TGTGCCAGCAGTTCCGGTGGACAGGGGGCCCAGGGTGAAAAACTGTTTTTT

clone_size: .
j_call: TRBJ1-1
d_call: TRBD1
v_call: TRBV18
cdr3_aa: CASSLKAQGDTEAFF
cdr3_nt: TGTGCCAGCTCACTCAAAGCTCAGGGGGACACTGAAGCTTTCTTT

clone_size: few
j_call: TRBJ1-1
d_call: .
v_call: TRBV28
cdr3_aa: CASSARTVNTEAFF
cdr3_nt: TGTGCCAGCAGCGCTAGGACAGTGAACACTGAAGCTTTCTTT

clone_size: .
j_call: TRBJ1-2
d_call: .
v_call: TRBV25-1
cdr3_aa: CASGEGVGNYGYTF
cdr3_nt: TGTGCCAGCGGAGAGGGGGTAGGGAACTATGGCTACACCTTC

clone_size: .
j_call: TRBJ2-1
d_call: TRBD2
v_call: TRBV4-3
cdr3_aa: CASSQDTTSGAQFF
cdr3_nt: TGCGCCAGCAGCCAAGATACAACTAGCGGGGCACAGTTCTTC

clone_size: .
j_call: TRBJ2-7
d_call: TRBD1
v_call: TRBV14
cdr3_aa: CASSQGQGSLLPYEQYF
cdr3_nt: TGTGCCAGCAGCCAGGGACAGGGGTCCCTCTTACCCTACGAGCAGTACTTC

clone_size: .
j_call: TRBJ1-4
d_call: .
v_call: TRBV4-3
cdr3_aa: CASSQSGGRFGEKLFF
cdr3_nt: TGCGCCAGCAGCCAATCCGGAGGACGATTCGGTGAAAAACTGTTTTTT

clone_size: .
j_call: TRBJ2-1
d_call: .
v_call: TRBV7-2
cdr3_aa: CASSFPAGAYEQFF
cdr3_nt: TGTGCCAGCAGCTTCCCAGCAGGGGCCTATGAGCAGTTCTTC

clone_size: .
j_call: TRBJ2-3
d_call: .
v_call: TRBV9
cdr3_aa: CASSGQRTAPTDTQYF
cdr3_nt: TGTGCCAGCAGCGGACAGAGGACAGCCCCCACAGATACGCAGTATTTT

clone_size: .
j_call: TRBJ1-1
d_call: .
v_call: TRBV6-1
cdr3_aa: CATMDSNTEAFF
cdr3_nt: TGTGCCACCATGGACTCGAACACTGAAGCTTTCTTT

clone_size: .
j_call: TRBJ2-5
d_call: TRBD2
v_call: TRBV4-3
cdr3_aa: CASSPGTSLTRQETQYF
cdr3_nt: TGCGCCAGCAGCCCCGGGACTAGCTTAACGAGACAAGAGACCCAGTACTTC

clone_size: .
j_call: TRBJ2-7
d_call: .
v_call: TRBV18
cdr3_aa: CASSPTEYEQYF
cdr3_nt: TGTGCCAGCTCACCTACAGAGTACGAGCAGTACTTC